This TCR beta chain was obtained from a study of CXCR3-negative and CXCR3-positive naive CD8 T cells. Study as a whole: Per-library TRB read counts averaged about 1.5 +/- 0.3 million, adding up to about 150 million in total.

The TRB libraries of cDNA were built by UMI-labeled 5' RACE. TCRdb reprocessed the 5' RACE reads and reports one entry per CDR3 protein, with no DNA. The sample's table shows over 55,000 distinct CDR3 sequences. This CDR3 is 16 amino acids long. The germline V gene encodes CDR1 MNHEY and CDR2 SMNVEV (reference sequence). General observations from the study: Comparably high diversity was seen in both naive subsets, and much lower diversity in memory CD8+ cells. With respect to TRBV-TRBJ usage, naive CXCR3-negative and CXCR3-positive cells were similar; memory differed.

All CD8+ T cell subsets were sorted in triplicate at fewer than 350,000 cells each. In regard to this clonotype: Its antigen is not known.

The J gene is TRBJ2-1, the V gene TRBV27; TCRdb gives TRBD2 as the D gene, but with no DNA this cannot be confirmed. This clonotype was obtained from a human donor in good health. Some clones in this sample may be carry-over from other donors' samples. Source material: memory CD8+ T cells from blood. CDR3: CASSLVSGGPGNEQFF.